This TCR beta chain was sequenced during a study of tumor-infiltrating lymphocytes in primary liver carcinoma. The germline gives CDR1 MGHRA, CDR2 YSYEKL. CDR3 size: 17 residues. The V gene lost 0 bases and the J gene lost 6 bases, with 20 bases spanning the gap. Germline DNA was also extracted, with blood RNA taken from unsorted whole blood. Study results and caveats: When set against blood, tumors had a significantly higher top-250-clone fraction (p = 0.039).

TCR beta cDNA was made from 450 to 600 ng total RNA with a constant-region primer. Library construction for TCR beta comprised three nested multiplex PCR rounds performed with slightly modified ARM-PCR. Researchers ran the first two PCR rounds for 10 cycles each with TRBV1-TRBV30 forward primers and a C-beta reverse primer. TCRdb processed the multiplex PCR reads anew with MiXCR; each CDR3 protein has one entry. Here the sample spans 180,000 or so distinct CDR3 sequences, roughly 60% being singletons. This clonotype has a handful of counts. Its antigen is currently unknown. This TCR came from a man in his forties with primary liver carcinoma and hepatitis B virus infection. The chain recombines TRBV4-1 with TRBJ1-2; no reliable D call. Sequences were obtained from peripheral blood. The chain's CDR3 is CASSQEEVATMINGYTF. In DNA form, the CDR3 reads TGCGCCAGCAGCCAAGAAGAGGTCGCGACAATGATCAATGGCTACACCTTC.